These 9 T cell receptor beta chains originate from one sample sequenced in a study of OX40 agonist ivuxolimab in advanced cancers. Assay used: immunoSEQ multiplex PCR; TCRdb lists only in-frame clones, some missing. The sample records about 120,000 clones, roughly nine tenths being singletons. The sequenced sample was CD4+ or CD8+ T cells sorted from blood, obtained in a trial of the OX40 agonist ivuxolimab. The receptors come from an adult with an advanced solid tumor such as melanoma, head and neck, liver or kidney cancer.

J is TRBJ1-5 and V is TRBV28, with 8 bases matching TRBD1. The V and J ends lost 7 bases and 7 bases, in that order; junction bases with no gene match: 12. There are 15 residues in the CDR3. Per the germline V gene, CDR1 is MDHEN and CDR2 is SYDVKM. The DNA of the CDR3 is TGTGCCAGCAACCTGAATAGACAGGGGCGGCAGCCCCAGCATTTT. Protein sequence: CASNLNRQGRQPQHF.

This clone is a singleton in its sample. The rearrangement joins TRBV27 to TRBJ1-4; a weak D match, TRBD1 (5 bases). This CDR3 region has 12 residues. V lost 5 bases and J lost 8, with 9 bases in between. The germline CDR1 and CDR2 sequences are MNHEY and SMNVEV (reference sequence). The CDR3: CASSPGWEKLFF. The CDR3 DNA reads as TGTGCCAGCAGTCCAGGGTGGGAAAAACTGTTTTTT.

J is TRBJ2-2 and V is TRBV7-3; no firm D call. This CDR3 is 13 amino acids long. CDR1 is SGHTA, CDR2 FQGTGA, per germline. Trimming took 5 bases from V and 6 from J, leaving 10 bases between them. In DNA form, the CDR3 reads TGTGCCAGCAGCCCTTCTACACCCGGGGAGCTGTTTTTT. The encoded protein is CASSPSTPGELFF.

This clone was observed a single time. This chain uses TRBV2 with TRBJ2-7, with TRBD1 identical over 7 bases. The CDR3 length is 14 residues. Germline CDR1 and CDR2: SNHLY and FYNNEI. J lost 5 bases, V lost 6 bases, and 10 bases had no gene match. CDR3 sequence reads: CASRVLQGSHEQYF. CDR3 nucleotides: TGTGCCAGCAGGGTATTACAGGGGTCCCACGAGCAGTACTTC.

The V and J genes are TRBV6-6 and TRBJ2-7, with D hard to call. The CDR3 has 12 amino acids. Germline V gene lookup returns CDR1 MNHNY and CDR2 SVGAGI (reference sequence). Trimming cost V 5 bases and J 2 bases, with 7 bases left between them. The CDR3 nucleotides read TGTGCCAGCAGTCCAGACACCTACGAGCAGTACTTC. Its protein is CASSPDTYEQYF.

The gene calls are TRBV29-1 and TRBJ1-1; a possible D gene is TRBD1 (5 bases). The V gene's germline CDR1 is SQVTM and CDR2 ANQGSEA. CDR3 length: 12 residues. Trimming removed 3 bases at V and 11 bases at J, with 16 bases between. CDR3 in DNA: TGCAGCGTTGAGGTTGCAGCAGGGCCGGCTTTCTTT. Translating it yields CSVEVAAGPAFF.

This chain links TRBV2 with TRBJ2-7, with 7 bases that match TRBD1. This CDR3 is 14 amino acids long. The germline gives CDR1 SNHLY, CDR2 FYNNEI. Trimming removed 6 bases from V and 0 bases from J; junction bases left unmatched: 5. The CDR3 is CASRTTGTSYEQYF. CDR3 coding DNA: TGTGCCAGCAGAACGACAGGGACCTCCTACGAGCAGTACTTC.

The chain has TRBV5-4 and TRBJ2-7, with D uncertain. CDR1 and CDR2 from the germline V gene are SGHNT and YYREEE (reference sequence). CDR3 length equals 13 residues. The V and J ends lost 4 bases and 3 bases respectively, with 11 bases between them. The CDR3 reads CASSLDAIYEQYF. The CDR3 DNA sequence: TGTGCCAGCAGCCTCGATGCCATCTACGAGCAGTACTTC.

This chain joins TRBV5-6 and TRBJ2-7; perhaps D is TRBD1 or TRBD2 (5 bases each). V gave up 0 bases and J gave up 3 bases, with 10 bases separating them. The CDR3 length is 14 residues. The germline gives CDR1 SGHDT, CDR2 YYEEEE. The CDR3 region has the DNA TGTGCCAGCAGCTTGGGAGTTGGGGGCTACGAGCAGTACTTC. Its translation is CASSLGVGGYEQYF.